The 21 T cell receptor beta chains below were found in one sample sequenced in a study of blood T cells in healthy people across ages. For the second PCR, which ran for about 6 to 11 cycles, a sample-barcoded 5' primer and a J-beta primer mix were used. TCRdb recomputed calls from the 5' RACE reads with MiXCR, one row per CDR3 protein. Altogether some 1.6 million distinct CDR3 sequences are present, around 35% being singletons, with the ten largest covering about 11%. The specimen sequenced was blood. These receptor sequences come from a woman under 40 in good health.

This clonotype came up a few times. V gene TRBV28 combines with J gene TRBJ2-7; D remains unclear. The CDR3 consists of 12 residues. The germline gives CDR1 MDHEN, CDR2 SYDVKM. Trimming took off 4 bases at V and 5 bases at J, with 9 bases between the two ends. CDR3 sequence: CASSSWTHEQYF. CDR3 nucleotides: TGTGCCAGCAGTTCATGGACCCACGAGCAGTACTTC.

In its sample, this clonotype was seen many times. In nucleotides, the CDR3 is TGTGCCACCAGTGGGCCCGGTCAGGGGATGACCGGGGAGCTGTTTTTT. The encoded protein is CATSGPGQGMTGELFF. V is TRBV24-1 and J is TRBJ2-2, with D perhaps TRBD1 (6 bases). CDR1 KGHDR and CDR2 SFDVKD come from the germline V gene. The CDR3 runs to 16 residues. Trimming left V 5 bases short and J 5 bases short, with 17 bases between.

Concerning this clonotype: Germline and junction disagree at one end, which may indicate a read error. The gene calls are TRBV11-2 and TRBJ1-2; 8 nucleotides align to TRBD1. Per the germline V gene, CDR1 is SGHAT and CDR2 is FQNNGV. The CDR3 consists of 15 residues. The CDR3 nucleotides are TGTACCAGCAGCTCCAGACAGGGGCCTACCTATGGCTACACCTTC. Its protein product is CTSSSRQGPTYGYTF.

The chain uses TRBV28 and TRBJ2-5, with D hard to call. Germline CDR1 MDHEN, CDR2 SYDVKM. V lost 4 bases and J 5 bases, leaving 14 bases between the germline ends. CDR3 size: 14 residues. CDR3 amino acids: CASSSLGSRETQYF. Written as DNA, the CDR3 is TGTGCCAGCAGTTCCTTGGGCAGCCGGGAGACCCAGTACTTC. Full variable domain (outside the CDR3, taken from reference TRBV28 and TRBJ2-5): DVKVTQSSRYLVKRTGEKVFLECVQDMDHENMFWYRQDPGLGLRLIYFSYDVKMKEKGDIPEGYSVSREKKERFSLILESASTNQTSMYLCASSSLGSRETQYFGPGTRLLVL.

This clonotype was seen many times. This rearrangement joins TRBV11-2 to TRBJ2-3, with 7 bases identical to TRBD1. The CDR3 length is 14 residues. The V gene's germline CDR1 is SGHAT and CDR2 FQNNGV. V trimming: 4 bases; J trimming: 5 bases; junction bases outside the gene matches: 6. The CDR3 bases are TGTGCCAGCAGCTCCCAGGGGGTCGGAGATACGCAGTATTTT. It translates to CASSSQGVGDTQYF.

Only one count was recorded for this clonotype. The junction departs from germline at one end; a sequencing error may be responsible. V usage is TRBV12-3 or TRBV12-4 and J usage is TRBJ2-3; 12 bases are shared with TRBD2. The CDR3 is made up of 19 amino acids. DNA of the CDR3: TGTGCCAGCAGTTACAAACTTAGGACTAGCGGGGAGACCACAGATACGGAGTATTTT. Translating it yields CASSYKLRTSGETTDTEYF.

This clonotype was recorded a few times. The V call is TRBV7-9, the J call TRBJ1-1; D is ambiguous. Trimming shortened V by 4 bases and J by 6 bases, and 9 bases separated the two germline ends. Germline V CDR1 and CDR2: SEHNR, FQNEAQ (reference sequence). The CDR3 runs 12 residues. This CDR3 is CASSSIDAEAFF. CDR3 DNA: TGTGCCAGCAGCTCCATCGACGCTGAAGCTTTCTTT.

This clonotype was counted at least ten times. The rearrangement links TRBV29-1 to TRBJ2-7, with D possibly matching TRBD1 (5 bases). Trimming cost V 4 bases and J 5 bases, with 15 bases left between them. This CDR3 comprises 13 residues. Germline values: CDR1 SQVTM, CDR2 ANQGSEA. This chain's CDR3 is CSVGAGKVHEQYF. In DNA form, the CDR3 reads TGCAGCGTTGGGGCAGGGAAAGTACACGAGCAGTACTTC.

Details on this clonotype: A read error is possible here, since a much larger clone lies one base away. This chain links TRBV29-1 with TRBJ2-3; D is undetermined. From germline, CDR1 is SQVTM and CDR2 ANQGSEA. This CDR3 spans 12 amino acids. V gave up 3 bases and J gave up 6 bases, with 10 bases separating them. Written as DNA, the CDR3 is TGCAGCGTTGAGGAGTGTATGGATACGCAGTATTTT. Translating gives CSVEECMDTQYF.

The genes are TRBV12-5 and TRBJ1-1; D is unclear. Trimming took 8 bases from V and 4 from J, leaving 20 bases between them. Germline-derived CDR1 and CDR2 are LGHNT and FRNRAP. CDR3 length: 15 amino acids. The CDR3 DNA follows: TGTGCTAGTTCCCCTAATGGCAAGGGTGGCACTGAAGCTTTCTTT. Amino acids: CASSPNGKGGTEAFF.

The CDR3 is CASGLLNEQFF. In DNA form, the CDR3 reads TGTGCTAGTGGTTTGTTGAATGAGCAGTTCTTC. J is TRBJ2-1 and V is TRBV12-5, with D unclear. This CDR3 is 11 amino acids long. Per the germline V gene, CDR1 is LGHNT and CDR2 is FRNRAP. V was clipped by 2 bases and J by 7 bases, with 3 bases between them. Full variable domain (remainder filled in from reference TRBV12-5 and TRBJ2-1): DARVTQTPRHKVTEMGQEVTMRCQPILGHNTVFWYRQTMMQGLELLAYFRNRAPLDDSGMPKDRFSAEMPDATLATLKIQPSEPRDSAVYFCASGLLNEQFFGPGTRLTVL.

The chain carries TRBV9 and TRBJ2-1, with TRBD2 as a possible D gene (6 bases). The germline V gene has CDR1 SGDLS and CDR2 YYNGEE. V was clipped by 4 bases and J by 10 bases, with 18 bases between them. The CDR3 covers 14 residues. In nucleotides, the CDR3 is TGTGCCAGCAGCCAAGACCCTAGCGACCGGGAGCAGTTCTTC. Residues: CASSQDPSDREQFF.

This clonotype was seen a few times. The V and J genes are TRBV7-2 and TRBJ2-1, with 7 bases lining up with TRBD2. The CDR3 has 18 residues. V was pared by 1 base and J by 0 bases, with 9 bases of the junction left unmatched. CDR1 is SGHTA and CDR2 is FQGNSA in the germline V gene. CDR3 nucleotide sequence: TGTGCCAGCAGCTTAGGCCTGGCGGGAGTCCCCTCCTACAATGAGCAGTTCTTC. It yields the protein CASSLGLAGVPSYNEQFF.

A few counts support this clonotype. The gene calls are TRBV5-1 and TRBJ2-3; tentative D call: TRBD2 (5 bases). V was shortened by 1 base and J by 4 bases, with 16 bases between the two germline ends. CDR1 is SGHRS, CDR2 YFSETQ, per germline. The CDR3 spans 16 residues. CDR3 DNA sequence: TGCGCCAGCAGCTTGTTAGGACCATCCGGGGCAGATACGCAGTATTTT. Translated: CASSLLGPSGADTQYF.

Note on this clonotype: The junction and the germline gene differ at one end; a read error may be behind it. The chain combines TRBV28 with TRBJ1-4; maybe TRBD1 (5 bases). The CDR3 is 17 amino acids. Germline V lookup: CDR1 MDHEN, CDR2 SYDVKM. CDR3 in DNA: TGTGCCAGCAGTTTTCCCTACGACAGTGCAACTAATGGAAAACTGTTTTTT. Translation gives CASSFPYDSATNGKLFF.

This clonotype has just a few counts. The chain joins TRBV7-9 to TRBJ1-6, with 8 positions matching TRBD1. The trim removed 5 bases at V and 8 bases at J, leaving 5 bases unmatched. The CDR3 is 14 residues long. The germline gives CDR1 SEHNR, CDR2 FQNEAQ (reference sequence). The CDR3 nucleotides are TGTGCCAGCAGCACTGGACAGGGAGATTCACCCCTCCACTTT. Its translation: CASSTGQGDSPLHF. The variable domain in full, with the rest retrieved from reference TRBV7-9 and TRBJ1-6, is DTGVSQNPRHKITKRGQNVTFRCDPISEHNRLYWYRQTLGQGPEFLTYFQNEAQLEKSRLLSDRFSAERPKGSFSTLEIQRTEQGDSAMYLCASSTGQGDSPLHFGNGTRLTVT.

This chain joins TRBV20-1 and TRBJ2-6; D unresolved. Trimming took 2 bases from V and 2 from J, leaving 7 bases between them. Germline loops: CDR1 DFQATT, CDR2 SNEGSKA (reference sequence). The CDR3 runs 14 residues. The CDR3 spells CSARMAAGANVLTF. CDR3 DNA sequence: TGCAGTGCTAGAATGGCGGCTGGGGCCAACGTCCTGACTTTC.

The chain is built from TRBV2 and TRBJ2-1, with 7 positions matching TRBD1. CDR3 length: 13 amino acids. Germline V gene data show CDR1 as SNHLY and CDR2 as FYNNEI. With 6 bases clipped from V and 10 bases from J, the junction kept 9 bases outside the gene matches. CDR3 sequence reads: CASSLGQVREQFF. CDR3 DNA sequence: TGTGCCAGCAGCTTAGGACAGGTGAGAGAGCAGTTCTTC.

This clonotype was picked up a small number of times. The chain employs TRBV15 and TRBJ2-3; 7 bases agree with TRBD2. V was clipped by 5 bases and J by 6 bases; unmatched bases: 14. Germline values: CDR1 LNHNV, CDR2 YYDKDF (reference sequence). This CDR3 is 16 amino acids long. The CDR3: CATSERWREPGDTQYF. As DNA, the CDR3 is TGTGCCACCAGCGAAAGATGGCGGGAGCCGGGGGATACGCAGTATTTT.

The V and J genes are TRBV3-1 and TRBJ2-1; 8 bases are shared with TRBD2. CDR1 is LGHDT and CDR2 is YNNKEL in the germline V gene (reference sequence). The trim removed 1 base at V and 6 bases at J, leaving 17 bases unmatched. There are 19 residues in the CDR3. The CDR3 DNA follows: TGTGCCAGCAGCCAAGGTCCGGCGGGGGGCATCCTTGTCACCAATGAGCAGTTCTTC. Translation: CASSQGPAGGILVTNEQFF.

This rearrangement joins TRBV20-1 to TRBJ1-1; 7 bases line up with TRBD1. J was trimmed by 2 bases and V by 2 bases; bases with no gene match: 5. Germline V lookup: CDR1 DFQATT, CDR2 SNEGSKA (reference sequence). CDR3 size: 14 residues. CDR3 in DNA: TGCAGTGCTAGACCCCCAGGGGGTAACACTGAAGCTTTCTTT. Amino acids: CSARPPGGNTEAFF.